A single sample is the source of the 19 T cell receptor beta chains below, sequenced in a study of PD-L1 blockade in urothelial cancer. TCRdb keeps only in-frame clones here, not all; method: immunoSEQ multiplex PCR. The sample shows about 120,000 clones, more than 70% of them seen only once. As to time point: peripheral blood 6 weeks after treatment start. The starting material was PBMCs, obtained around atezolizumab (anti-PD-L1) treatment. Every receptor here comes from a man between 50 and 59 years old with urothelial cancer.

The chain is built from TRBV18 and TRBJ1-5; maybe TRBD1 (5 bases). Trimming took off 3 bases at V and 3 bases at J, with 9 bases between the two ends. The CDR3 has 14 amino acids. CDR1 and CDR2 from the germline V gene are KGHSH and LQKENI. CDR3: CASSPQGTNQPQHF. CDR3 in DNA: TGTGCCAGCTCACCGCAGGGAACCAATCAGCCCCAGCATTTT.

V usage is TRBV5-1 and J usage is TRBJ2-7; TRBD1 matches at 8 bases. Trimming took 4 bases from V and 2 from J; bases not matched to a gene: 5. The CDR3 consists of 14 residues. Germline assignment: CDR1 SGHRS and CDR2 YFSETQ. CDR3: CASSPDRGAYEQYF. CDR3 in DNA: TGCGCCAGCAGCCCTGACAGGGGCGCCTACGAGCAGTACTTC.

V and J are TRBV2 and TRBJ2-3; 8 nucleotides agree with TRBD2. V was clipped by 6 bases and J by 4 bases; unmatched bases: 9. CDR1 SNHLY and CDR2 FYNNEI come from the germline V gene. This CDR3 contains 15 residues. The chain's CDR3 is CASRRQSGSADTQYF. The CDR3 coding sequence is TGTGCCAGCAGAAGACAAAGCGGGAGCGCAGATACGCAGTATTTT.

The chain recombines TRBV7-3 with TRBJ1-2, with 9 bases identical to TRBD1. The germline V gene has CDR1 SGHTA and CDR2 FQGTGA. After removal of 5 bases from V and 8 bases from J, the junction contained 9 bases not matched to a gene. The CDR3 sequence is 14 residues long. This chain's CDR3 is CASSPHSGTGGYTF. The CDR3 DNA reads TGTGCCAGCAGCCCCCACTCCGGGACAGGGGGCTACACCTTC.

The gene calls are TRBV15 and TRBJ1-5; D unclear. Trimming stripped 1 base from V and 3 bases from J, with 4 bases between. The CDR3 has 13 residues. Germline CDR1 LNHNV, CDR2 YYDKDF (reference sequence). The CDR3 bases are TGTGCCACCAGCAGAGGACTCAATCAGCCCCAGCATTTT. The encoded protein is CATSRGLNQPQHF.

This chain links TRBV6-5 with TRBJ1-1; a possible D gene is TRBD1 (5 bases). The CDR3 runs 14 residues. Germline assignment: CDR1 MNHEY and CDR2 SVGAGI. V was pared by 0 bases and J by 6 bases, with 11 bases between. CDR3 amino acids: CASSYSTWGAEAFF. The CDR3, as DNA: TGTGCCAGCAGTTACTCGACTTGGGGGGCTGAAGCTTTCTTT.

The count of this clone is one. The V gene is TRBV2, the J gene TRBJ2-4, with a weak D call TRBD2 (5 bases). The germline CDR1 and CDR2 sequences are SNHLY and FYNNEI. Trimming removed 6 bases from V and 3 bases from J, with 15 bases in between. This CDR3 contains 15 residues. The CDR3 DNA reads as TGTGCCAGCAGAGAGGGTGAAGGAGGCAAAAACATTCAGTACTTC. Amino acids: CASREGEGGKNIQYF.

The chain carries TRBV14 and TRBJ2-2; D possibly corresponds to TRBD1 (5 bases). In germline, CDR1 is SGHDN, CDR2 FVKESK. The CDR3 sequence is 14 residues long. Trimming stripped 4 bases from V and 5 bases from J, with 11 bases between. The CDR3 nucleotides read TGTGCCAGCAGCCTACAAGACAGAACCGGGGAGCTGTTTTTT. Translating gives CASSLQDRTGELFF.

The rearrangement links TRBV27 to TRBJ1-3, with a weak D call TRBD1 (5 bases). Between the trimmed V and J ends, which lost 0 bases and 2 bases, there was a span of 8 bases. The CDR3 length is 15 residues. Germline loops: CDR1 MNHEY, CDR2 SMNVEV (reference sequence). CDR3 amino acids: CASSLSGRAGNTIYF. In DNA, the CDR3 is TGTGCCAGCAGTTTATCGGGCAGGGCTGGAAACACCATATATTTT.

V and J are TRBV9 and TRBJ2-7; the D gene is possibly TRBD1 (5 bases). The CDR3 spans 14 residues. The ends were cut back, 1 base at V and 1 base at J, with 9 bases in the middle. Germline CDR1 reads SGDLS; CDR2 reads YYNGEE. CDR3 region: CASSVLDKSYEQYF. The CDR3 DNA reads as TGTGCCAGCAGCGTACTGGACAAGTCCTACGAGCAGTACTTC. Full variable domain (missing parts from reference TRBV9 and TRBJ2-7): DSGVTQTPKHLITATGQRVTLRCSPRSGDLSVYWYQQSLDQGLQFLIQYYNGEERAKGNILERFSAQQFPDLHSELNLSSLELGDSALYFCASSVLDKSYEQYFGPGTRLTVT.

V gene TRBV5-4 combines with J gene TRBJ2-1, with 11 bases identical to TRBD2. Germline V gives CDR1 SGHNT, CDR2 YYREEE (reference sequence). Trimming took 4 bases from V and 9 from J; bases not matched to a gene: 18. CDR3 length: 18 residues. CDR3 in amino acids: CASSRRSGRALIRTEQFF. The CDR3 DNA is TGTGCCAGCAGCAGACGTAGCGGGAGGGCCTTAATAAGGACTGAGCAGTTCTTC.

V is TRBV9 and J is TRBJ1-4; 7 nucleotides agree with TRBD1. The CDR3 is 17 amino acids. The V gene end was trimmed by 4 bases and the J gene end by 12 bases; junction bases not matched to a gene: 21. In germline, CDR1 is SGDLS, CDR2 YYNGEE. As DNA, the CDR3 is TGTGCCAGCAGCCCTTACCCTCGACAGGGTCGGACAGTAGAACTGTTTTTT. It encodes CASSPYPRQGRTVELFF.

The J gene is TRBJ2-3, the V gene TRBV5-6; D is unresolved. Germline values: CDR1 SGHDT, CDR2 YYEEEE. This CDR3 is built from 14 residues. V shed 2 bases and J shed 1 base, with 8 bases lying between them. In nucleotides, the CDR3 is TGTGCCAGCAGCTTCGTAACGGGCACAGATACGCAGTATTTT. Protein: CASSFVTGTDTQYF.

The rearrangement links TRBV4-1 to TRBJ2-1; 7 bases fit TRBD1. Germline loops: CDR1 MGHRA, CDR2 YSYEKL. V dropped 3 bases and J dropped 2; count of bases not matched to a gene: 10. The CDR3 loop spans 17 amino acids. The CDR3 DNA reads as TGCGCCAGCAGCCAGATACAGGGGCCGTCGGCCTACAATGAGCAGTTCTTC. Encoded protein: CASSQIQGPSAYNEQFF.

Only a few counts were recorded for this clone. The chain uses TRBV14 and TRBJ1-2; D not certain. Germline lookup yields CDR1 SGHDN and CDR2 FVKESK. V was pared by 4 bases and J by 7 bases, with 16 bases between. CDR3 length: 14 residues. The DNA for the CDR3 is TGTGCCAGCAGCCGAAATATTGCGGGTGTTGGCTACACCTTC. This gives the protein CASSRNIAGVGYTF.

The CDR3 is CASSISGHYNSPLHF. CDR3 in DNA: TGTGCCAGTAGTATTTCGGGACACTATAATTCACCCCTCCACTTT. V gene TRBV19 combines with J gene TRBJ1-6; D is possibly TRBD1 (6 bases). There are 15 residues in the CDR3. Germline V gives CDR1 LNHDA, CDR2 SQIVND (reference sequence). Trimming stripped 3 bases from V and 3 bases from J, with 9 bases between.

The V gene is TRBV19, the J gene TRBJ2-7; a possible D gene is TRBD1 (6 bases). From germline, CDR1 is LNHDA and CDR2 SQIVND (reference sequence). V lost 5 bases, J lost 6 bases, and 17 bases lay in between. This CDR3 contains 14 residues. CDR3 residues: CASSGPGDPSEQYF. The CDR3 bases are TGTGCCAGTAGTGGCCCAGGGGACCCCTCCGAGCAGTACTTC. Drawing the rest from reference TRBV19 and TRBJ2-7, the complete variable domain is DGGITQSPKYLFRKEGQNVTLSCEQNLNHDAMYWYRQDPGQGLRLIYYSQIVNDFQKGDIAEGYSVSREKKESFPLTVTSAQKNPTAFYLCASSGPGDPSEQYFGPGTRLTVT.

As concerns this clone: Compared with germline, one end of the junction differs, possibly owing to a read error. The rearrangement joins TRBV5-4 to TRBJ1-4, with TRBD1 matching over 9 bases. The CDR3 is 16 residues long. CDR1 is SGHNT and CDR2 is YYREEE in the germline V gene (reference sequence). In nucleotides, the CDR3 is TGTGCCAGCAGTTTGGGACAGGGCACAACTAATGAAAAACTGTTTTTT. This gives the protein CASSLGQGTTNEKLFF.

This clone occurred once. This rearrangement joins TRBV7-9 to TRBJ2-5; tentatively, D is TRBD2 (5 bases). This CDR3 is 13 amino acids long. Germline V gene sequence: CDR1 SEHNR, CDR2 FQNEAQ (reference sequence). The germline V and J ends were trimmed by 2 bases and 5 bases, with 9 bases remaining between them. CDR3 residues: CASSLSGSETQYF. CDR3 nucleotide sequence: TGTGCCAGCAGCTTATCTGGGAGTGAGACCCAGTACTTC. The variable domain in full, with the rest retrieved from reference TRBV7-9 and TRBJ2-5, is DTGVSQNPRHKITKRGQNVTFRCDPISEHNRLYWYRQTLGQGPEFLTYFQNEAQLEKSRLLSDRFSAERPKGSFSTLEIQRTEQGDSAMYLCASSLSGSETQYFGPGTRLLVL.